Listed below are T cell receptor beta chains from one sample, sequenced in a study of OX40 agonist ivuxolimab in advanced cancers. This table comes from immunoSEQ multiplex PCR, and its TCRdb copy is limited to in-frame clones, with some not included. The sample has 52,000 or so clones, 70% to 90% seen once. Sequenced material: CD4+ or CD8+ T cells sorted from blood, taken in a trial of the OX40 agonist ivuxolimab. Receptors were obtained from an adult with an advanced solid tumor such as melanoma, head and neck, liver or kidney cancer. Both conserved end residues are part of each CDR3. A D gene is named only where the DNA matches it firmly. Rows may omit the clone size; those that give it use once, few, many or a size class.

. | TRBJ2-7 | TRBV7-2 | . | CASSLRYDEQYF | TGTGCCAGCAGCTTAAGATATGACGAGCAGTACTTC
TRBD2 | TRBJ2-2 | TRBV30 | . | CAWTGSLAENTGELFF | TGTGCCTGGACCGGTTCACTAGCGGAGAACACCGGGGAGCTGTTTTTT
TRBD1 | TRBJ1-2 | TRBV9 | . | CASSVEIGTGIPYGYTF | TGTGCCAGCAGCGTTGAGATAGGGACAGGGATTCCCTATGGCTACACCTTC
. | TRBJ1-1 | TRBV25-1 | . | CASSDLDRNTEAFF | TGTGCCAGCAGTGATCTTGACAGGAACACTGAAGCTTTCTTT
. | TRBJ2-7 | TRBV11-2 | . | CASSLVSSYEQYF | TGTGCCAGCAGCTTAGTTAGCAGCTACGAGCAGTACTTC
TRBD1 | TRBJ1-3 | TRBV27 | once | CASSPLQGADTIYF | TGTGCCAGCAGTCCCTTACAGGGGGCAGACACCATATATTTT
. | TRBJ2-7 | TRBV29-1 | . | CSVTGTSTYEQYF | TGCAGCGTCACCGGGACTTCTACCTACGAGCAGTACTTC
. | TRBJ2-6 | TRBV28 | . | CASSLVQPSGANVLTF | TGTGCCAGCAGTTTAGTACAACCCTCTGGGGCCAACGTCCTGACTTTC
TRBD1 | TRBJ1-1 | TRBV27 | . | CASSTGAEAFF | TGTGCCAGCAGTACAGGGGCTGAAGCTTTCTTT
TRBD1 | TRBJ1-1 | TRBV2 | . | CASSVDRILPTAFF | TGTGCCAGCAGTGTGGACAGGATATTACCAACTGCTTTCTTT
TRBD1 | TRBJ2-5 | TRBV7-8 | . | CASSIRQGQETQYF | TGTGCCAGCAGCATCCGACAGGGGCAAGAGACCCAGTACTTC
. | TRBJ2-5 | TRBV6-5 | . | CASSYSGTDQETQYF | TGTGCCAGCAGTTACTCTGGGACGGACCAAGAGACCCAGTACTTC
. | TRBJ2-1 | TRBV19 | . | CASSMQGYNEQFF | TGTGCCAGTAGTATGCAGGGCTACAATGAGCAGTTCTTC
. | TRBJ1-1 | TRBV6-5 | . | CASSYSNSGAFF | TGTGCCAGCAGTTACTCGAACAGCGGAGCTTTCTTT